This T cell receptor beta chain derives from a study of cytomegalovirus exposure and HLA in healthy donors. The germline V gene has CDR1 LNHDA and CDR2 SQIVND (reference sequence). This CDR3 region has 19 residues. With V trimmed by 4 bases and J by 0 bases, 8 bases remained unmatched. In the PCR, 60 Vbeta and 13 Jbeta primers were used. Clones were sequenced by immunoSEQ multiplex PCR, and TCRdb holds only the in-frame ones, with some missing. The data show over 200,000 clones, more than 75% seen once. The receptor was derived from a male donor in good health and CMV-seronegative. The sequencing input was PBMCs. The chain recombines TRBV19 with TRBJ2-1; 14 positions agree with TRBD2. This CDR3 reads CASSNLGLAGDLSYNEQFF. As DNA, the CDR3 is TGTGCCAGTAGTAATTTGGGACTAGCGGGAGACCTCTCCTACAATGAGCAGTTCTTC.